A single TCR beta chain is shown here with its context. Its antigen is undetermined. Trimming took off 1 base at V and 0 bases at J, with 7 bases between the two ends. The CDR3 runs 14 residues. Germline CDR1 and CDR2: SGHVS and FQNEAQ. The data are from a study of cytomegalovirus exposure and HLA in healthy donors. Study findings and constraints: Most sequenced TCRs were rare (though some public TCRs occurred in many donors).

The PCR made use of 60 Vbeta and 13 Jbeta primers. In the authors' workflow: Later, an analysis found about 77 million unique TCR beta chains, and some 10 million of these were shared. Profiled with immunoSEQ multiplex PCR; TCRdb holds only in-frame clones, not every one. V and J calls plus clone size are reproduced from that table; the DNA served to infer D and trimming. The sample's table shows roughly 120,000 clones. Sequenced material: PBMCs. The clonotype comes from a man between 18 and 29 years old in good health and CMV-seronegative. The chain carries TRBV7-8 and TRBJ2-7, with D perhaps TRBD2 (6 bases). The CDR3 is CASSLGTISYEQYF. CDR3 nucleotide sequence: TGTGCCAGCAGCTTAGGGACTATCTCCTACGAGCAGTACTTC.